This record looks at one T cell receptor beta chain sequence and its context. Its antigen is as yet unknown. The data are from a study of post-analysis software for immune sequencing data. Study-level results: The five TRBV segments detected at higher frequency in patients than in controls included TRBV5-6, TRBV5-1 and TRBV20-1. In multiple sclerosis, normalized Chao1 diversity was significantly below that of controls.

Built from TCR beta cDNA, the libraries had unique molecular identifiers in them. The T cell input of roughly 1 to 11 million gave a few hundred thousand cDNA molecules. Using its own MiXCR run on the PCR reads, TCRdb lists one record per CDR3 protein. The sample consists of approximately 660,000 distinct CDR3 sequences, 55% to 70% of them appearing once. The CDR3 extends over 13 amino acids. The V gene lost 4 bases and the J gene lost 5 bases, with 13 bases spanning the gap. Germline V gives CDR1 SGDLS, CDR2 YYNGEE. This chain links TRBV9 with TRBJ2-7, with D perhaps TRBD2 (7 bases). The receptor was isolated from a girl aged 2-15 years with multiple sclerosis. The specimen sequenced was blood. The CDR3 sequence: CASSLRGGDEQYF. The CDR3 DNA follows: TGTGCCAGCAGCCTCCGAGGGGGGGACGAGCAGTACTTC. The full variable domain, completed using reference TRBV9 and TRBJ2-7, is DSGVTQTPKHLITATGQRVTLRCSPRSGDLSVYWYQQSLDQGLQFLIQYYNGEERAKGNILERFSAQQFPDLHSELNLSSLELGDSALYFCASSLRGGDEQYFGPGTRLTVT.